The following is a T cell receptor (beta chain) sequence with its context. The entry originates in a study of T cell changes during pregnancy in multiple sclerosis. From germline, CDR1 is MNHNS and CDR2 SASEGT. CDR3 length equals 12 residues. With V trimmed by 7 bases and J by 8 bases, 7 bases remained unmatched. The assay was immunoSEQ multiplex PCR, and TCRdb's table has in-frame clones only and misses some. The table lists about 15,000 clones, 84% of them singletons. This chain uses TRBV6-1 with TRBJ1-2, with 7 bases that match TRBD1. This TCR came from a female donor in good health, enrolled as a control in a pregnancy study. The sequenced sample was CD8+ T cells from peripheral blood mononuclear cells, obtained in the third trimester of pregnancy. The DNA of the CDR3 is TGTGCCAGCAAGGGGACAGAGGGAGGCTACACCTTC. It encodes CASKGTEGGYTF.